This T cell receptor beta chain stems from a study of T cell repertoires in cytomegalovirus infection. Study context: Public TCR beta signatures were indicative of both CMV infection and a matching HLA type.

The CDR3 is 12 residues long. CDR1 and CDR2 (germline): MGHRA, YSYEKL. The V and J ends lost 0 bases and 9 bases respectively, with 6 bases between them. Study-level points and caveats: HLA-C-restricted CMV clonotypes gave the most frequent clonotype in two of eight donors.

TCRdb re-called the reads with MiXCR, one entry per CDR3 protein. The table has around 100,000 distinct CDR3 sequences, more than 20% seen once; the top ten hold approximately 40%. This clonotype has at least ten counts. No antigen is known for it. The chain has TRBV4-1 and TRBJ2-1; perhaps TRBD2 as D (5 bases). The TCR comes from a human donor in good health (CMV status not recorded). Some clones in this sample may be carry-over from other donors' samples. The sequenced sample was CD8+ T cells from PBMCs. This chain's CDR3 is CASSQDRGEQFF. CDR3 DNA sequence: TGCGCCAGCAGCCAAGACCGGGGTGAGCAGTTCTTC.